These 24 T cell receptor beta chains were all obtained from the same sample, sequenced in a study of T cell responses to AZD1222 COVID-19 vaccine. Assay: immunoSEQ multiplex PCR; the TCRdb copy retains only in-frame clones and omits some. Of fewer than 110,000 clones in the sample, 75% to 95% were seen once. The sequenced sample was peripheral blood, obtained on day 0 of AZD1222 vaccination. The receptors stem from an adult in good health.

Here the CDR3 reads CASSSGAGTEAFF. In nucleotides, the CDR3 is TGCGCCAGCAGCTCTGGGGCAGGGACTGAAGCTTTCTTT. J is TRBJ1-1 and V is TRBV5-1; TRBD1 might be the D (5 bases). V lost 3 bases and J lost 5, with 11 bases in between. Germline loops: CDR1 SGHRS, CDR2 YFSETQ. This CDR3 contains 13 residues. Looking up the rest from reference TRBV5-1 and TRBJ1-1 gives the full variable domain: KAGVTQTPRYLIKTRGQQVTLSCSPISGHRSVSWYQQTPGQGLQFLFEYFSETQRNKGNFPGRFSGRQFSNSRSEMNVSTLELGDSALYLCASSSGAGTEAFFGQGTRLTVV.

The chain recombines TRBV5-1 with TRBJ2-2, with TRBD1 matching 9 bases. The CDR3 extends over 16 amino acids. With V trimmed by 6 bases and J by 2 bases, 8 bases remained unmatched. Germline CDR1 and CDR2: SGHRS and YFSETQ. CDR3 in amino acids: CASTRGQGRNTGELFF. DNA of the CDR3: TGCGCCAGCACCCGAGGACAGGGGAGAAACACCGGGGAGCTGTTTTTT.

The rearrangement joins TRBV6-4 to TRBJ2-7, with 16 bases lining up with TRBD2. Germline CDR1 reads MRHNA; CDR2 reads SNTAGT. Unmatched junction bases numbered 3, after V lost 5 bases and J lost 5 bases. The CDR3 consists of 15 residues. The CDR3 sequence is CASSPGLAGGDEQYF. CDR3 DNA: TGTGCCAGCAGTCCGGGACTAGCGGGAGGGGACGAGCAGTACTTC.

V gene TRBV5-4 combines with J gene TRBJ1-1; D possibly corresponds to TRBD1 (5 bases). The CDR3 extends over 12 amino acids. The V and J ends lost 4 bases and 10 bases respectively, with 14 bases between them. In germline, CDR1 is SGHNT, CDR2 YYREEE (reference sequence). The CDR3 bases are TGTGCCAGCAGCCTTAACAGGTTGGGAGCTTTCTTT. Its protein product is CASSLNRLGAFF.

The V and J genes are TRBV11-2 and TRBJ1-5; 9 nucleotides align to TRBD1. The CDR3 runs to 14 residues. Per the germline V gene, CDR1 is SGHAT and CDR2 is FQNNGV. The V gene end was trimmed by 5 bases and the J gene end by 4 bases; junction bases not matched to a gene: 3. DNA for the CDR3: TGTGCCAGCAGCCCGGACAGGGGAAATCAGCCCCAGCATTTT. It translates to CASSPDRGNQPQHF.

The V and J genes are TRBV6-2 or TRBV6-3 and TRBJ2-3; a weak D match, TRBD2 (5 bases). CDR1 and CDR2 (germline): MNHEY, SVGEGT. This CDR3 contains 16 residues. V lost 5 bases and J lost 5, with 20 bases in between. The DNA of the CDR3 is TGTGCCAGCAGTCCCCTGTTTGGAGCGGATGGAGATACGCAGTATTTT. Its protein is CASSPLFGADGDTQYF.

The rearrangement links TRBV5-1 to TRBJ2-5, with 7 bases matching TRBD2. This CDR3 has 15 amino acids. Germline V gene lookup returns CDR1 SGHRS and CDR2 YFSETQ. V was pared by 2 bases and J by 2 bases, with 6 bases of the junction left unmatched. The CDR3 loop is CASSFTGGKQETQYF. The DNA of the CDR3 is TGCGCCAGCAGCTTCACGGGAGGAAAGCAAGAGACCCAGTACTTC.

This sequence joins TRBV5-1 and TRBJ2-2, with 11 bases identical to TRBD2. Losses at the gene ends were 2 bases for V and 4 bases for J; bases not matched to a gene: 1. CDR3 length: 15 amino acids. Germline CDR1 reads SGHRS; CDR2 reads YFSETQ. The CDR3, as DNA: TGCGCCAGCAGCTTAGGGACTAGCGGCACCGGGGAGCTGTTTTTT. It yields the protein CASSLGTSGTGELFF.

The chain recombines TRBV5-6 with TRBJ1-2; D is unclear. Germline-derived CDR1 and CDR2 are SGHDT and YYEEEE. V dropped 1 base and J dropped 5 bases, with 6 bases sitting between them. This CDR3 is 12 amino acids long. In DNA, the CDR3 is TGTGCCAGCAGCTTGTGGGGTTATGGCTACACCTTC. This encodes CASSLWGYGYTF.

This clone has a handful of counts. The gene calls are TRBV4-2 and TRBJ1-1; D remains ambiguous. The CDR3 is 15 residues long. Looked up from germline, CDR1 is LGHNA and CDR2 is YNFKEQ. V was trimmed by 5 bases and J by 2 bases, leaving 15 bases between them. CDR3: CASSARWMSNTEAFF. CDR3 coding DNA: TGTGCCAGCAGCGCCCGGTGGATGTCTAACACTGAAGCTTTCTTT.

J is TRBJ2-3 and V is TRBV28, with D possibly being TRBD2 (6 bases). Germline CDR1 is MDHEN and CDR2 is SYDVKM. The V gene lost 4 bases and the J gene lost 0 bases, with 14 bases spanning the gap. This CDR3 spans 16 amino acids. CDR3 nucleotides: TGTGCCAGCAGTTCCCTTGGCGGGGCTAGCACAGATACGCAGTATTTT. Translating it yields CASSSLGGASTDTQYF.

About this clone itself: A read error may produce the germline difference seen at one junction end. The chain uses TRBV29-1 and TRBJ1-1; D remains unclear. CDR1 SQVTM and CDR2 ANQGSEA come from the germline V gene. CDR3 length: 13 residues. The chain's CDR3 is CSAEATSWTEAFF. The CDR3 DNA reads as TGCAGCGCTGAAGCGACATCGTGGACTGAAGCTTTCTTT.

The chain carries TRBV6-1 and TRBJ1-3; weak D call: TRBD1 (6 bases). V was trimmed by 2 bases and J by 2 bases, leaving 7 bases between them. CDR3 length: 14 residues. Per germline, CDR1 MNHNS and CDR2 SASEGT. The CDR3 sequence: CASSEPGAGNTIYF. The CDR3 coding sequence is TGTGCCAGCAGTGAACCAGGGGCTGGAAACACCATATATTTT.

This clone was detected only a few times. CDR3 loop: CASSFGGDEQFF. Written as DNA, the CDR3 is TGTGCCAGCAGCTTTGGTGGGGATGAGCAGTTCTTC. The genes are TRBV7-3 and TRBJ2-1; the D is unclear. Germline V CDR1 and CDR2: SGHTA, FQGTGA. This CDR3 comprises 12 residues. V lost 3 bases, J lost 8 bases, and 8 bases lay in between. Filled out from reference TRBV7-3 and TRBJ2-1, the complete variable domain reads GAGVSQTPSNKVTEKGKYVELRCDPISGHTALYWYRQSLGQGPEFLIYFQGTGAADDSGLPNDRFFAVRPEGSVSTLKIQRTERGDSAVYLCASSFGGDEQFFGPGTRLTVL.

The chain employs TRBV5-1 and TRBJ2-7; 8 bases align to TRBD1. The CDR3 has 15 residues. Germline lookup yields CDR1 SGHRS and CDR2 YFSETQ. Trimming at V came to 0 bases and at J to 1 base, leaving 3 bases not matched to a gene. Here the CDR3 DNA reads TGCGCCAGCAGCTTGGCGGACAGGGTATCCTACGAGCAGTACTTC. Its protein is CASSLADRVSYEQYF. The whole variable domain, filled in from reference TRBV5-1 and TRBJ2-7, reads KAGVTQTPRYLIKTRGQQVTLSCSPISGHRSVSWYQQTPGQGLQFLFEYFSETQRNKGNFPGRFSGRQFSNSRSEMNVSTLELGDSALYLCASSLADRVSYEQYFGPGTRLTVT.

The CDR3, as DNA: TGTGCCAGCAGCTCGGGCGTCTACGAGCAGTACTTC. The encoded protein is CASSSGVYEQYF. The chain links TRBV7-2 to TRBJ2-7; D gene uncertain. V was shortened by 4 bases and J by 3 bases, with 7 bases between the two germline ends. Germline assignment: CDR1 SGHTA and CDR2 FQGNSA. The CDR3 totals 12 residues.

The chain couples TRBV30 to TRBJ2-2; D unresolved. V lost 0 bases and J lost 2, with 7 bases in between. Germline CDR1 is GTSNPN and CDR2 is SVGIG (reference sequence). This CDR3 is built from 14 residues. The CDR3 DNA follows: TGTGCCTGGAGTGTTACACTTAACACCGGGGAGCTGTTTTTT. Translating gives CAWSVTLNTGELFF. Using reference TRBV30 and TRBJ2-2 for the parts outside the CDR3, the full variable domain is SQTIHQWPATLVQPVGSPLSLECTVEGTSNPNLYWYRQAAGRGLQLLFYSVGIGQISSEVPQNLSASRPQDRQFILSSKKLLLSDSGFYLCAWSVTLNTGELFFGEGSRLTVL.

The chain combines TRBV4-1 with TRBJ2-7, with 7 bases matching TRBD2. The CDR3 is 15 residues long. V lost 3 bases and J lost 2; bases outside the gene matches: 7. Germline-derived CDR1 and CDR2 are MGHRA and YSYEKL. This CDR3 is CASSQILANTYEQYF. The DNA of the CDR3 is TGCGCCAGCAGCCAGATACTAGCGAATACCTACGAGCAGTACTTC.

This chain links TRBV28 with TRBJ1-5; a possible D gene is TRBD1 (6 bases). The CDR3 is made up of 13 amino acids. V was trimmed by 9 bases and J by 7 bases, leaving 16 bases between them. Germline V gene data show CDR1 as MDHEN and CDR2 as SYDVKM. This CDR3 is CASRSGQRQPQHF. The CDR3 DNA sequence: TGTGCCAGTAGGTCAGGACAGAGGCAGCCCCAGCATTTT.

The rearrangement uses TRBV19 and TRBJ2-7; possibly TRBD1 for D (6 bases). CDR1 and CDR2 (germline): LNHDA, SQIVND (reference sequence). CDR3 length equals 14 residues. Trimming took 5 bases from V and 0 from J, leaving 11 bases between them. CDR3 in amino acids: CASSSGQSSYEQYF. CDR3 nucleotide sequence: TGTGCCAGTAGTTCAGGACAGAGCTCCTACGAGCAGTACTTC. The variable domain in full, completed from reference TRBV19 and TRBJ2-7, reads DGGITQSPKYLFRKEGQNVTLSCEQNLNHDAMYWYRQDPGQGLRLIYYSQIVNDFQKGDIAEGYSVSREKKESFPLTVTSAQKNPTAFYLCASSSGQSSYEQYFGPGTRLTVT.

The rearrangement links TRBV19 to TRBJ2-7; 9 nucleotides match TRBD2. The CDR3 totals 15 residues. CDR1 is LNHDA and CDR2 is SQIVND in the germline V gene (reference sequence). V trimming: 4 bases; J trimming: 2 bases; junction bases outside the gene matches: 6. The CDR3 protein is CASSRGTSSPYEQYF. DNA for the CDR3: TGTGCCAGTAGTAGAGGGACTAGCAGTCCCTACGAGCAGTACTTC.

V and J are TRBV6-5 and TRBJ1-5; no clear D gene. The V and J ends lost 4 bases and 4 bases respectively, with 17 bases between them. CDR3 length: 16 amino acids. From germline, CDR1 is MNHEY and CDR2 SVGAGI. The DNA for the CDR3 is TGTGCCAGCAGTTTGGGGATAGGCTACTTAAATCAGCCCCAGCATTTT. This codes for CASSLGIGYLNQPQHF.

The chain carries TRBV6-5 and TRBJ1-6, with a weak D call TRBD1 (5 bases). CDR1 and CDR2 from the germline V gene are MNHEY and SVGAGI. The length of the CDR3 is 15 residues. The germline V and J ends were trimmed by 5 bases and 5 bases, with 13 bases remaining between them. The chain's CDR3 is CASSPQGRNNSPLHF. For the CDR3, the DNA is TGTGCCAGCAGTCCTCAGGGCAGAAATAATTCACCCCTCCACTTT.

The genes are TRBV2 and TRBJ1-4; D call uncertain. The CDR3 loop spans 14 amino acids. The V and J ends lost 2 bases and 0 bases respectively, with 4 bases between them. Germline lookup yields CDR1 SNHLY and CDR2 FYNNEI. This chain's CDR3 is CASSEPSTNEKLFF. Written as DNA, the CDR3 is TGTGCCAGCAGTGAACCATCAACTAATGAAAAACTGTTTTTT.